The 11 T cell receptor beta chains reported below all come from one sample, sequenced in a study of Ad26.COV2.S vaccination and SARS-CoV-2 variants. Sequencing was performed with immunoSEQ multiplex PCR; in TCRdb, only in-frame clones are kept and a portion is missing. Of hundreds of thousands of clones listed, around nine tenths are singletons. Treatment of the sample: 15 to 20 received Ad26.COV2.S at low or high dose, single or two shots; 5 received placebo; per-sample allocation not given. The samples were gathered on day 63 after the first injection of vaccine or placebo. The material was peripheral blood, obtained in a trial of Ad26.COV2.S vaccine versus placebo. The receptors stem from a person aged 18-65 years who received the Ad26.COV2.S COVID-19 vaccine or a placebo.

The genes are TRBV4-1 and TRBJ2-3; the match to TRBD1 covers 12 bases. CDR3 length equals 17 residues. V shed 3 bases and J 5 bases; nucleotides not matched to a gene: 9. CDR1 and CDR2 from the germline V gene are MGHRA and YSYEKL. The CDR3 region is CASSHPPGQGARDTQYF. Written as DNA, the CDR3 is TGCGCCAGCAGCCACCCCCCGGGACAGGGGGCGAGAGATACGCAGTATTTT.

V usage is TRBV30 and J usage is TRBJ2-1, with 10 positions matching TRBD2. V shed 7 bases, J shed 8 bases, and the junction held 8 bases outside the gene matches. The length of the CDR3 is 13 residues. The germline V gene has CDR1 GTSNPN and CDR2 SVGIG (reference sequence). CDR3 amino acids: CASLAGFGDEQFF. The DNA of the CDR3 is TGTGCCTCACTAGCGGGATTTGGCGATGAGCAGTTCTTC.

The rearrangement links TRBV13 to TRBJ2-6; D remains unclear. V lost 0 bases to trimming and J lost 0 bases, with 6 bases between them. The CDR3 sequence is 16 residues long. Germline-derived CDR1 and CDR2 are PRHDT and FYEKMQ (reference sequence). The CDR3 here is CASSLGLNSGANVLTF. The CDR3 DNA follows: TGTGCCAGCAGCTTAGGATTGAACTCTGGGGCCAACGTCCTGACTTTC.

The chain carries TRBV19 and TRBJ2-7, with TRBD2 as a possible D gene (5 bases). This CDR3 contains 15 residues. V was shortened by 3 bases and J by 1 base, with 13 bases between the two germline ends. The germline gives CDR1 LNHDA, CDR2 SQIVND (reference sequence). The CDR3 coding sequence is TGTGCCAGTAGTATGGCGGGTCTTGGGTCCTACGAGCAGTACTTC. Translating it yields CASSMAGLGSYEQYF.

This chain joins TRBV27 and TRBJ2-7, with TRBD1 matching 7 bases. V lost 0 bases, J lost 0 bases, and 5 bases stayed unmatched. Germline-derived CDR1 and CDR2 are MNHEY and SMNVEV (reference sequence). CDR3 length: 16 residues. CDR3 amino acids: CASSLSWTGPSYEQYF. The CDR3 DNA sequence: TGTGCCAGCAGTTTATCGTGGACAGGCCCCTCCTACGAGCAGTACTTC.

This clone came up a few times. This chain joins TRBV5-1 and TRBJ1-1; weak D call: TRBD1 (5 bases). This CDR3 has 12 residues. The V end was cut by 4 bases, the J end by 1 base, with 5 bases between. The V gene's germline CDR1 is SGHRS and CDR2 YFSETQ. The CDR3 loop is CASSGTNTEAFF. For the CDR3, the DNA is TGCGCCAGCAGCGGGACGAACACTGAAGCTTTCTTT.

The rearrangement uses TRBV5-1 and TRBJ2-1, with 8 bases that match TRBD2. The CDR3 is 15 residues long. After removal of 6 bases from V and 9 bases from J, the junction contained 14 bases not matched to a gene. Germline loops: CDR1 SGHRS, CDR2 YFSETQ. CDR3 sequence: CASTLSLAERLEQFF. For the CDR3, the DNA is TGCGCCAGCACCCTATCACTAGCGGAGAGGCTTGAGCAGTTCTTC.

The chain carries TRBV5-8 and TRBJ1-5; possibly TRBD1 for D (5 bases). The CDR3 has 16 amino acids. Germline CDR1 reads SGHTS; CDR2 reads YDEGEE. V lost 3 bases and J 0 bases, leaving 13 bases between the germline ends. The CDR3, as DNA: TGTGCCAGCAGCTCGACAGCATCCCATAGCAATCAGCCCCAGCATTTT. Residues: CASSSTASHSNQPQHF.

CDR3 in DNA: TGTGCCAGCTCACCCTTGGACAGGGGAGAAGCTTTCTTT. This gives the protein CASSPLDRGEAFF. V and J are TRBV18 and TRBJ1-1, with 9 bases that match TRBD1. The junction had 4 bases not matched to a gene; V was cut back by 3 bases and J by 8 bases. The CDR3 has 13 amino acids. The germline CDR1 and CDR2 sequences are KGHSH and LQKENI.

This clone was recorded once. This sequence joins TRBV28 and TRBJ2-5; D is undetermined. The CDR3 runs to 12 residues. The V end lost 6 bases, the J end lost 5 bases, and 10 bases lay between the germline ends. CDR1 is MDHEN, CDR2 SYDVKM, per germline. The CDR3 nucleotides are TGTGCCAGCAGCCTAAATAGGGAGACCCAGTACTTC. Encoded protein: CASSLNRETQYF. The entire variable domain, with the rest obtained from reference TRBV28 and TRBJ2-5, is as follows: DVKVTQSSRYLVKRTGEKVFLECVQDMDHENMFWYRQDPGLGLRLIYFSYDVKMKEKGDIPEGYSVSREKKERFSLILESASTNQTSMYLCASSLNRETQYFGPGTRLLVL.

This sequence joins TRBV2 and TRBJ1-5; D gene unclear. The germline V gene has CDR1 SNHLY and CDR2 FYNNEI. The V end lost 6 bases, the J end lost 0 bases, and 21 bases lay between the germline ends. The CDR3 extends over 18 amino acids. The CDR3 sequence is CASRSRVWGNYSNQPQHF. As DNA, the CDR3 is TGTGCCAGCAGAAGCCGGGTCTGGGGAAACTATAGCAATCAGCCCCAGCATTTT.